This is a list of T cell receptor beta chains from one sample in a study of T cells in tuberculosis. TCRdb's table, derived via immunoSEQ multiplex PCR, lists solely in-frame clones and lacks some. In the table there are around 35,000 clones, about 94% of which are singletons. Sequenced: PBMCs. These receptors were collected from a donor between 5 and 29 years old with latent tuberculosis or without tuberculosis infection. Some clones in this sample may be carry-over from other donors' samples. The CDR3 runs from the conserved cysteine through the conserved F or W. The D gene is left open where the match is weak. Clone size is stated in some rows and not others, as once, few, many or a class when expanded.

TRBV19	TRBJ1-5	TRBD1	NA	CASKGQGAGSNQPQHF	TGTGCCAGTAAGGGCCAGGGGGCAGGGTCCAATCAGCCCCAGCATTTT
TRBV27	TRBJ2-1	NA	NA	CASSAAGSPQEQFF	TGTGCCAGCAGTGCCGCCGGGTCTCCTCAGGAGCAGTTCTTC
TRBV5-6	TRBJ2-7	NA	once	CASTATPSGYEQYF	TGTGCCAGCACCGCGACTCCATCGGGCTACGAGCAGTACTTC
TRBV7-9	TRBJ2-2	NA	NA	CASSLRGKTGELFF	TGTGCCAGCAGCTTACGGGGAAAGACCGGGGAGCTGTTTTTT
TRBV19	TRBJ1-1	TRBD1	NA	CASRLRTGGFTEAFF	TGTGCCAGTAGATTACGGACAGGGGGTTTTACTGAAGCTTTCTTT
TRBV6-6	TRBJ1-1	NA	once	CASSYSNRDTEAFF	TGTGCCAGCAGTTACTCGAACAGGGACACTGAAGCTTTCTTT
TRBV6-5	TRBJ1-5	NA	once	CASSFSSNQPQHF	TGTGCCAGCAGTTTTAGTAGCAATCAGCCCCAGCATTTT
TRBV7-9	TRBJ1-1	TRBD1	NA	CASSDRQGLLSYTEAFF	TGTGCCAGCAGCGACCGACAGGGTTTGTTATCGTACACTGAAGCTTTCTTT
TRBV12-5	TRBJ1-1	TRBD1	NA	CASGPSQWTGANTEAFF	TGTGCTAGTGGTCCCTCCCAGTGGACAGGGGCGAACACTGAAGCTTTCTTT
TRBV5-6	TRBJ1-1	NA	NA	CASSQWTRTPLNTEAFF	TGTGCCAGCAGCCAATGGACACGGACCCCACTTAACACTGAAGCTTTCTTT
TRBV15	TRBJ2-1	TRBD1	NA	CATSREGRRGLSNEQFF	TGTGCCACCAGCAGAGAAGGGCGCAGGGGGCTCTCAAATGAGCAGTTCTTC
TRBV29-1	TRBJ1-1	TRBD1	NA	CSVRTGGTEAFF	TGCAGCGTTCGGACAGGCGGCACTGAAGCTTTCTTT
TRBV2	TRBJ2-3	TRBD2	NA	CASSPRTSRADTQYF	TGTGCCAGCAGTCCTAGGACTAGCAGAGCAGATACGCAGTATTTT
TRBV4-1	TRBJ1-1	NA	NA	CASSPRRSTEAFF	TGCGCCAGCAGCCCCCGAAGGAGCACTGAAGCTTTCTTT
TRBV7-3	TRBJ2-3	NA	NA	CASSLSPVPSTDTQYF	TGTGCCAGCAGCTTAAGTCCGGTGCCCAGCACAGATACGCAGTATTTT
TRBV6-1	TRBJ1-1	TRBD1	NA	CATSRQGGVNTEAFF	TGTGCCACCAGCAGACAGGGCGGTGTGAACACTGAAGCTTTCTTT
TRBV6-1	TRBJ1-5	TRBD1	NA	CASGQGLEPQHF	TGTGCCAGCGGACAGGGTTTGGAGCCCCAGCATTTT
TRBV7-9	TRBJ2-4	TRBD1	NA	CASSSGQGEGGNIQYF	TGTGCCAGCAGCTCGGGACAGGGGGAGGGCGGAAACATTCAGTACTTC
TRBV6-5	TRBJ1-2	NA	NA	CASSRDGQRGTF	TGTGCCAGCAGTCGGGACGGCCAGCGGGGCACCTTC
TRBV27	TRBJ1-5	NA	NA	CASSRGINQPQHF	TGTGCCAGCAGCAGGGGCATCAATCAGCCCCAGCATTTT
TRBV27	TRBJ1-1	NA	NA	CASRVAPGVNTEAFF	TGTGCCAGCAGGGTGGCACCAGGGGTGAACACTGAAGCTTTCTTT
TRBV18	TRBJ1-5	NA	few	CASSPYDNQPQHF	TGTGCCAGCTCACCCTATGACAATCAGCCCCAGCATTTT
TRBV5-4	TRBJ2-3	TRBD1	NA	CASSRDSFTDTQYF	TGTGCCAGTAGCCGGGACAGCTTCACAGATACGCAGTATTTT
TRBV6-1	TRBJ2-7	TRBD2	NA	CASAWGGSSYEQYF	TGTGCCAGCGCGTGGGGGGGTAGCTCCTACGAGCAGTACTTC
TRBV29-1	TRBJ1-1	NA	NA	CSVGRRSSDNTEAFF	TGCAGCGTTGGCCGAAGATCGTCAGATAACACTGAAGCTTTCTTT
TRBV6-1	TRBJ2-7	TRBD1	NA	CASSVVRPTGGAYEQYF	TGTGCCAGCAGTGTCGTACGCCCGACAGGGGGGGCCTACGAGCAGTACTTC
TRBV2	TRBJ1-5	TRBD1	NA	CASSENRGGYSNQPQHF	TGTGCCAGCAGTGAGAACAGGGGAGGTTACAGCAATCAGCCCCAGCATTTT
TRBV7-9	TRBJ1-2	NA	NA	CASSLDAREGYGYTF	TGTGCCAGCAGCTTAGACGCCCGGGAGGGCTATGGCTACACCTTC
TRBV6-6	TRBJ1-1	NA	NA	CASNLQARGTEAFF	TGTGCCAGCAACTTACAGGCCAGGGGCACTGAAGCTTTCTTT
TRBV4-3	TRBJ2-5	NA	NA	CASSQGSTGRETQYF	TGCGCCAGCAGCCAAGGTTCGACAGGTAGAGAGACCCAGTACTTC
TRBV25-1	TRBJ2-7	TRBD1	NA	CASSDSGTGYYEQYF	TGTGCCAGCAGTGATTCCGGGACAGGTTACTACGAGCAGTACTTC
TRBV19	TRBJ1-2	TRBD1	few	CASSPRTGGYTF	TGTGCCAGTAGTCCCCGGACAGGTGGCTACACCTTC
TRBV2	TRBJ1-2	NA	once	CASSADSNYGYTF	TGTGCCAGCAGTGCGGACAGTAACTATGGCTACACCTTC
TRBV6-1	TRBJ2-7	TRBD1	NA	CASSEGDRGQQYF	TGTGCCAGCAGTGAAGGTGACAGGGGCCAGCAGTACTTC
TRBV5-4	TRBJ2-2	TRBD1	NA	CASSPAGTGGRVGELFF	TGTGCCAGCAGCCCCGCGGGGACAGGGGGTCGGGTCGGGGAGCTGTTTTTT
TRBV2	TRBJ2-7	NA	NA	CASSVDRNEQYF	TGTGCCAGCAGCGTTGACAGGAACGAGCAGTACTTC
TRBV10-1	TRBJ2-2	NA	once	CASSPHFTTSRELFF	TGCGCCAGCAGTCCTCATTTTACTACGAGCCGGGAGCTGTTTTTT
TRBV5-4	TRBJ2-7	TRBD2	NA	CASVGRAGGEQYF	TGTGCCAGCGTTGGGAGGGCGGGAGGCGAGCAGTACTTC
TRBV5-1	TRBJ2-2	NA	NA	CASHPPDGMVTGELFF	TGCGCCAGCCATCCCCCGGACGGGATGGTCACCGGGGAGCTGTTTTTT
TRBV19	TRBJ2-1	NA	NA	CASSISANEQFF	TGTGCCAGTAGTATTTCCGCTAACGAGCAGTTCTTC
TRBV5-1	TRBJ2-7	TRBD1	once	CASSSVDRGGEQYF	TGCGCCAGCAGCTCCGTGGACAGGGGTGGCGAGCAGTACTTC
TRBV11-2	TRBJ2-7	TRBD1	NA	CASSRWTGSNYEQYF	TGTGCCAGCAGCCGATGGACAGGGTCAAACTACGAGCAGTACTTC
TRBV27	TRBJ1-1	TRBD1	NA	CASTPGQGFTEAFF	TGTGCCAGCACTCCGGGACAGGGCTTCACTGAAGCTTTCTTT
TRBV18	TRBJ1-5	TRBD1	NA	CASSRESGTGVGQPQHF	TGTGCCAGCTCACGCGAATCCGGGACAGGGGTCGGTCAGCCCCAGCATTTT
TRBV5-4	TRBJ1-1	NA	NA	CASSLASRGNTEAFF	TGTGCCAGCAGCTTGGCCAGTAGGGGGAACACTGAAGCTTTCTTT
TRBV13	TRBJ1-4	NA	once	CASSGGKEGEKLFF	TGTGCCAGCAGCGGGGGGAAAGAAGGTGAAAAACTGTTTTTT
TRBV5-6	TRBJ2-5	TRBD2	NA	CASSPTSRKETQYF	TGTGCCAGCAGCCCGACTAGCAGGAAAGAGACCCAGTACTTC
TRBV28	TRBJ2-7	TRBD1	NA	CASRGPGTGSYEQYF	TGTGCCAGCAGGGGACCCGGGACAGGGTCCTACGAGCAGTACTTC
TRBV7-2	TRBJ1-2	TRBD1	NA	CASIRQGETLGYGYTF	TGTGCCAGCATACGACAGGGGGAGACCTTGGGCTATGGCTACACCTTC
TRBV21-1	TRBJ1-6	NA	NA	CASSKESPSSYNSPLHF	TGTGCCAGCAGCAAAGAAAGCCCGAGCTCCTATAATTCACCCCTCCACTTT
TRBV7-9	TRBJ1-2	TRBD1	NA	CASSRTGLNYGYTF	TGTGCCAGCAGCCGGACAGGTTTAAACTATGGCTACACCTTC
TRBV5-1	TRBJ2-2	TRBD2	NA	CASSLDQTSGGLDTGELFF	TGCGCCAGCAGCTTGGACCAGACTAGCGGGGGATTGGACACCGGGGAGCTGTTTTTT
TRBV4-1	TRBJ2-7	NA	once	CASSQEVGGKDEQYF	TGCGCCAGCAGCCAAGAAGTTGGAGGGAAGGACGAGCAGTACTTC
TRBV6-6	TRBJ1-1	NA	NA	CASRVGGVYTEAFF	TGTGCCAGCAGGGTCGGGGGAGTTTACACTGAAGCTTTCTTT
TRBV5-4	TRBJ2-7	TRBD2	NA	CASSSGLATYEQYF	TGTGCCAGCAGCTCGGGACTAGCGACATACGAGCAGTACTTC
TRBV6-5	TRBJ1-2	TRBD1	NA	CASSYAGGNYGYTF	TGTGCCAGCAGTTACGCAGGGGGTAACTATGGCTACACCTTC
TRBV7-2	TRBJ1-2	TRBD1	NA	CASSLTGQGNYGYTF	TGTGCCAGCAGCCTTACGGGACAGGGGAATTATGGCTACACCTTC
TRBV23-1	TRBJ2-1	NA	NA	CASRPTRSGDEQFF	TGCGCCAGCAGACCTACTAGATCCGGGGATGAGCAGTTCTTC